This entry describes one T cell receptor beta chain. Antigen specificity is unknown. This sample was included in a study of shared clonotypes between healthy human individuals. As for the study in general: The cohort had two women and three men, ages 18 to 49. The study, taken as a whole, reports: Among donors, sharing of clonotypes was expected to be affected by sequencing depth. Naive subsets generally had larger estimated richness than memory subsets. A few donors had around 5.2% of their naive CD4 clonotypes in common.

Generated by immunoSEQ multiplex PCR, the TCRdb table keeps only in-frame clones and is missing some. The table lists about 990,000 clones, around 82% of them singletons. V was clipped by 4 bases and J by 4 bases, with 13 bases between them. The CDR3 has 15 residues. Germline V gene lookup returns CDR1 MNHNY and CDR2 SVGAGI (reference sequence). The chain uses TRBV6-6 and TRBJ2-2; possibly TRBD1 for D (6 bases). Sequenced material: memory CD4+ T cells from PBMCs. Sample subset: CD45RA-negative fraction. This clonotype was sampled from a man between 18 and 35 years old in good health. Some clones in this sample may be carry-over from other donors' samples. CDR3: CASSLPQGATGELFF. The CDR3 DNA reads as TGTGCCAGCAGTTTGCCACAGGGTGCCACCGGGGAGCTGTTTTTT.